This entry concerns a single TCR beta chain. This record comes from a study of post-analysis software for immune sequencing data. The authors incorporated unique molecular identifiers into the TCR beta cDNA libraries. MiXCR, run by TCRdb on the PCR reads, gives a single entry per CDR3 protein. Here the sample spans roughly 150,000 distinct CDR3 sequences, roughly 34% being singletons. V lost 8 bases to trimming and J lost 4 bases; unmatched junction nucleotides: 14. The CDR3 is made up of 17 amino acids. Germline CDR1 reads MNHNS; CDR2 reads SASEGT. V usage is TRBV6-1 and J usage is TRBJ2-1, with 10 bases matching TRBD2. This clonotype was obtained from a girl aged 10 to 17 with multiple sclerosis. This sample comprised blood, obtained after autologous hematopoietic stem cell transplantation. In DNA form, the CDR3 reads TGTGCCAGCTTAGGACTAGCGGCCAAGACAGTGTACAATGAGCAGTTCTTC. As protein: CASLGLAAKTVYNEQFF.